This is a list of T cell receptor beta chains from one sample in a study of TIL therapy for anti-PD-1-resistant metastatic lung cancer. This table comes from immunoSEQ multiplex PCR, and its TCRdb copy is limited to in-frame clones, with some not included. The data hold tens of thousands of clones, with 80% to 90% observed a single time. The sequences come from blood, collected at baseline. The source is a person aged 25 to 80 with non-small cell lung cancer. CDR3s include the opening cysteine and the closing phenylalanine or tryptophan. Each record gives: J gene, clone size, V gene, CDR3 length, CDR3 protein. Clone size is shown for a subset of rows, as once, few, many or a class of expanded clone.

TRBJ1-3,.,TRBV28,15,CARSLGGASGNTIYF
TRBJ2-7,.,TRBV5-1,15,CASSLDKGTTYEQYF
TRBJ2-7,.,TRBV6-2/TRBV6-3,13,CASSYPPRYEQYF
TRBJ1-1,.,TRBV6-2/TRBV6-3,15,CASSKRQGGVAEAFF
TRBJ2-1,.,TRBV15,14,CATSRPPTGNEQFF
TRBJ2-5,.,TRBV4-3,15,CASSKNRDPGETQYF
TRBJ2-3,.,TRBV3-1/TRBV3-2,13,CASSRSAEDTQYF
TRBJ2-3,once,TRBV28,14,CASSRRGSTDTQYF
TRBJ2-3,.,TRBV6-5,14,CASGLAGSTDTQYF
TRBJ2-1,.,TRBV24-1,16,CATSDSTGQVYNEQFF
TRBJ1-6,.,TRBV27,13,CASSFDSYSPLHF
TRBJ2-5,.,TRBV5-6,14,CASSLGGRGETQYF
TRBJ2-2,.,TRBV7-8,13,CASSRRGAGELFF
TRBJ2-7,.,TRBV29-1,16,CSVEGASGTRAYEQYF
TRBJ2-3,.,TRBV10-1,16,CASSVIAGSSTDTQYF
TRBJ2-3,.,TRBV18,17,CASSPDLHRGSTDTQYF
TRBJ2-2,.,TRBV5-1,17,CASSLNPPGGGTGELFF
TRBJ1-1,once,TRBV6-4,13,CASSLEGNTEAFF
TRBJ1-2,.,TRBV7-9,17,CASSLKSWDRGQEGYTF
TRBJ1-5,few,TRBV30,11,CAWKPGSDQHF
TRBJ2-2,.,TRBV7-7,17,CASSPGQGSFRSGELFF
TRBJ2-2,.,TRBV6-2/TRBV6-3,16,CASSYVGGLLQGELFF
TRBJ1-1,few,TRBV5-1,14,CASSRNPGNTEAFF
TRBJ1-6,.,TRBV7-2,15,CASSLGSRNHSPLHF
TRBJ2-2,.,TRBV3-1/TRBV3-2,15,CASSPLGSATGELFF
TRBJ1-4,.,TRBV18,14,CASSPRPSNEKLFF
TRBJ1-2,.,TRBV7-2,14,CASSPTGALYGYTF
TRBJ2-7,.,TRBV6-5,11,CASSRLYEQYF
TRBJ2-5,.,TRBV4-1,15,CASSQEAGTQETQYF
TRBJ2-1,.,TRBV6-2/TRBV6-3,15,CASSPPGQEYNEQFF
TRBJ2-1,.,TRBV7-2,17,CASSSAAFPSSYNEQFF
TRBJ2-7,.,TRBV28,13,CASHRGAGGEQYF
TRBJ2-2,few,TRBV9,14,CASTRGDFTGELFF
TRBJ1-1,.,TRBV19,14,CASSTLPAGTEAFF
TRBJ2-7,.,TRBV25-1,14,CASSVGPPEYEQYF
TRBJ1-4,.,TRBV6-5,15,CASSSDGWGNEKLFF
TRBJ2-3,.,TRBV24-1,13,CATSDPATDTQYF
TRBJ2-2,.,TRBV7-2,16,CASSLMSGRVFGELFF
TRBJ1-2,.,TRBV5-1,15,CASSLERQGWYGYTF
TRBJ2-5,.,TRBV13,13,CASSFRPGETQYF
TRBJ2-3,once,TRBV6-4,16,CASSDSKGTTSDTQYF
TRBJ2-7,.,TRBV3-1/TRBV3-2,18,CASSSRPWTGPTTYEQYF
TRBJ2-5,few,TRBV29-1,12,CSVAGVGETQYF
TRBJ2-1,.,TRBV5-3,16,CARSLLRGGESLEQFF
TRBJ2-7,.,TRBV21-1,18,CASSSRCGIAGSSYEQYF
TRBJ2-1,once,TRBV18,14,CASSPGTAYNEQFF